These 21 T cell receptor beta chains came from one sample sequenced in a study of immune cell composition in non-small cell lung cancer. Repertoires were generated with immunoSEQ multiplex PCR, while TCRdb's copy carries only in-frame clones and drops some. The sample lists 6,000 or so clones, approximately 90% occurring once. Normal lung was taken at the farthest possible site, at least 3 cm from tumour. The sequenced material came from non-adjacent lung tissue. These receptors originate from a human donor with non-small cell lung cancer.

This clone showed up just a few times. The chain combines TRBV19 with TRBJ2-7; possible D gene TRBD2, 6 bases. CDR3 size: 12 residues. V dropped 6 bases and J dropped 4 bases, with 10 bases sitting between them. Germline assignment: CDR1 LNHDA and CDR2 SQIVND (reference sequence). The CDR3 loop is CASRGGKYEQYF. As DNA, the CDR3 is TGTGCCAGTAGAGGCGGGAAGTACGAGCAGTACTTC.

This clone turned up a few times. The chain couples TRBV6-5 to TRBJ2-7, with D maybe TRBD1 (7 bases). With 6 bases removed from V and 3 bases from J, the gap between germline ends came to 12 bases. Germline V gene sequence: CDR1 MNHEY, CDR2 SVGAGI. This CDR3 has 13 amino acids. The CDR3 loop reads CASRAGGYYEQYF. CDR3 nucleotide sequence: TGTGCCAGCAGGGCAGGGGGGTACTACGAGCAGTACTTC.

This clone was picked up a small number of times. The chain couples TRBV5-1 to TRBJ2-2; weak D call: TRBD2 (7 bases). Trimming removed 4 bases at V and 5 bases at J, with 12 bases between. Germline V gene lookup returns CDR1 SGHRS and CDR2 YFSETQ. The length of the CDR3 is 14 residues. CDR3 coding DNA: TGCGCCAGCAGCCCGGGGGGCGGGACCGGGGAGCTGTTTTTT. Translation gives CASSPGGGTGELFF.

Points on this clone: Germline is not matched at one junction end, which may reflect a read error. The chain has TRBV6-6 and TRBJ2-7; D may be TRBD2 (6 bases). Germline values: CDR1 MNHNY, CDR2 SVGAGI (reference sequence). This CDR3 has 13 residues. CDR3: CTSSYSWGEEQYF. The CDR3 nucleotides are TGTACCAGCAGTTACTCATGGGGGGAGGAGCAGTACTTC.

The J gene is TRBJ1-2, the V gene TRBV10-2, with TRBD1 matching 12 bases. With 6 bases clipped from V and 2 bases from J, the junction kept 1 base outside the gene matches. The CDR3 sequence is 14 residues long. CDR1 is WSHSY and CDR2 is SAAADI in the germline V gene. The CDR3 here is CASSGTGGNYGYTF. CDR3 nucleotides: TGCGCCAGCAGCGGGACAGGGGGCAACTATGGCTACACCTTC.

The chain recombines TRBV6-7 with TRBJ2-3; D may be TRBD2 (5 bases). TRBV6-7 is treated as an ORF (open reading frame) with a function not yet certain. CDR3 size: 14 residues. Trimming shortened V by 3 bases and J by 5 bases, and 12 bases separated the two germline ends. CDR3 amino acids: CASSYRGEGDTQYF. The CDR3 DNA follows: TGTGCCAGCAGTTATCGTGGTGAGGGAGATACGCAGTATTTT.

The V and J genes are TRBV9 and TRBJ2-1; weak D call: TRBD2 (6 bases). CDR1 and CDR2 from the germline V gene are SGDLS and YYNGEE. V dropped 3 bases and J dropped 7 bases, with 17 bases sitting between them. The CDR3 extends over 15 amino acids. For the CDR3, the DNA is TGTGCCAGCAGCGCCTGGGAATCTGGAGGGAATGAGCAGTTCTTC. It encodes CASSAWESGGNEQFF.

The chain employs TRBV10-2 and TRBJ2-7, with D perhaps matching TRBD2 (7 bases). V lost 2 bases and J 5 bases, leaving 16 bases between the germline ends. The germline CDR1 and CDR2 sequences are WSHSY and SAAADI. CDR3 size: 15 residues. CDR3 residues: CASSEAGDNHDEQYF. The CDR3 nucleotides are TGCGCCAGCAGTGAGGCGGGGGACAATCACGACGAGCAGTACTTC.

The gene calls are TRBV7-6 and TRBJ2-3; D unclear. In germline, CDR1 is SGHVS, CDR2 FNYEAQ. V was trimmed by 5 bases and J by 11 bases, leaving 11 bases between them. CDR3 length: 11 residues. Here the CDR3 DNA reads TGTGCCAGCAGCCCTGGTCTAGAGCAGTATTTT. Protein: CASSPGLEQYF. The whole variable domain, filled in from reference TRBV7-6 and TRBJ2-3, reads GAGVSQSPRYKVTKRGQDVALRCDPISGHVSLYWYRQALGQGPEFLTYFNYEAQQDKSGLPNDRFSAERPEGSISTLTIQRTEQRDSAMYRCASSPGLEQYFGPGTRLTVL.

This chain uses TRBV7-6 with TRBJ2-5; tentatively, D is TRBD2 (6 bases). Trimming left V 0 bases short and J 4 bases short, with 12 bases between. There are 15 residues in the CDR3. CDR1 and CDR2 from the germline V gene are SGHVS and FNYEAQ. The CDR3 loop reads CASSLAVGSRETQYF. CDR3 nucleotide sequence: TGTGCCAGCAGCTTAGCGGTCGGGAGCAGAGAGACCCAGTACTTC. Complete variable domain (other parts from reference TRBV7-6 and TRBJ2-5): GAGVSQSPRYKVTKRGQDVALRCDPISGHVSLYWYRQALGQGPEFLTYFNYEAQQDKSGLPNDRFSAERPEGSISTLTIQRTEQRDSAMYRCASSLAVGSRETQYFGPGTRLLVL.

This sequence joins TRBV7-9 and TRBJ1-2; weak D call: TRBD1 (6 bases). The germline V and J ends were trimmed by 3 bases and 13 bases, with 12 bases remaining between them. The CDR3 covers 11 residues. Germline assignment: CDR1 SEHNR and CDR2 FQNEAQ (reference sequence). CDR3: CASSLAGGGTF. As DNA, the CDR3 is TGTGCCAGCAGCTTGGCTGGGGGCGGCACCTTC. The complete variable domain, with remaining parts taken from reference TRBV7-9 and TRBJ1-2, reads DTGVSQNPRHKITKRGQNVTFRCDPISEHNRLYWYRQTLGQGPEFLTYFQNEAQLEKSRLLSDRFSAERPKGSFSTLEIQRTEQGDSAMYLCASSLAGGGTFGSGTRLTVV.

V and J are TRBV7-9 and TRBJ2-7; tentative D call: TRBD1 (6 bases). This CDR3 has 14 residues. V shed 4 bases and J shed 0 bases, with 10 bases lying between them. In germline, CDR1 is SEHNR, CDR2 FQNEAQ (reference sequence). The CDR3, as DNA: TGTGCCAGCAGCTCCCTGGACAGCTCCTACGAGCAGTACTTC. Its protein is CASSSLDSSYEQYF.

CDR3 bases: TGCGCCAGCAGACCGAGCTCCTACAATGAGCAGTTCTTC. It codes for CASRPSSYNEQFF. The chain uses TRBV5-1 and TRBJ2-1; unclear D gene. CDR1 is SGHRS and CDR2 is YFSETQ in the germline V gene. The CDR3 is 13 residues long. V lost 5 bases and J 0 bases, leaving 6 bases between the germline ends.

This clone was recorded only once. The V and J genes are TRBV6-1 and TRBJ2-7; 9 bases align to TRBD1. This CDR3 has 15 amino acids. J gave up 2 bases and V 5 bases, and 7 bases lay outside the gene matches. Per the germline V gene, CDR1 is MNHNS and CDR2 is SASEGT. The CDR3 DNA follows: TGTGCCAGCAGTCCGGCCGGGACAGGGACCTACGAGCAGTACTTC. Translating gives CASSPAGTGTYEQYF.

This chain uses TRBV4-1 with TRBJ2-4; no clear D gene. V lost 4 bases, J lost 0 bases, and 13 bases lay in between. CDR1 and CDR2 (germline): MGHRA, YSYEKL. The CDR3 is 16 amino acids. The CDR3 DNA reads as TGCGCCAGCAGCCGAGACGGAGCACTAGCCAAAAACATTCAGTACTTC. Amino acids: CASSRDGALAKNIQYF.

This chain joins TRBV7-9 and TRBJ2-7, with TRBD1 matching 12 bases. This CDR3 is built from 16 residues. The trim removed 3 bases at V and 7 bases at J, leaving 10 bases unmatched. Germline V gives CDR1 SEHNR, CDR2 FQNEAQ (reference sequence). The CDR3, as DNA: TGTGCCAGCAGCTTCGGGACAGGGGGCCTTATTAGGGAGCAGTACTTC. Residues: CASSFGTGGLIREQYF.

The rearrangement links TRBV27 to TRBJ2-7, with D tentatively TRBD2 (6 bases). V was cut by 11 bases and J by 7 bases, with 15 bases left in between. The CDR3 is 11 residues long. Per germline, CDR1 MNHEY and CDR2 SMNVEV (reference sequence). Written as DNA, the CDR3 is TGTGCCCTACCGGAGGGGCAGGAGCAGTACTTC. It specifies CALPEGQEQYF.

The chain links TRBV7-9 to TRBJ2-5; 15 bases are a match to TRBD2. The CDR3 contains 17 residues. CDR1 and CDR2 from the germline V gene are SEHNR and FQNEAQ (reference sequence). The junction had 7 bases not matched to a gene; V was cut back by 4 bases and J by 4 bases. CDR3 sequence reads: CASSSGLAGGPRETQYF. CDR3 DNA: TGTGCCAGCAGCTCAGGACTAGCGGGAGGGCCAAGAGAGACCCAGTACTTC.

The chain carries TRBV9 and TRBJ2-1, with TRBD2 matching over 9 bases. Germline V gene sequence: CDR1 SGDLS, CDR2 YYNGEE. This CDR3 contains 14 residues. V was clipped by 2 bases and J by 9 bases; unmatched bases: 6. The CDR3 sequence: CASSVGGRGSEQFF. In DNA form, the CDR3 reads TGTGCCAGCAGCGTCGGCGGGAGGGGAAGTGAGCAGTTCTTC. The full variable domain, with the rest looked up from reference TRBV9 and TRBJ2-1, is DSGVTQTPKHLITATGQRVTLRCSPRSGDLSVYWYQQSLDQGLQFLIQYYNGEERAKGNILERFSAQQFPDLHSELNLSSLELGDSALYFCASSVGGRGSEQFFGPGTRLTVL.

The J gene is TRBJ2-1, the V gene TRBV5-1; 11 nucleotides agree with TRBD2. The CDR3 has 15 residues. Trimming cost V 4 bases and J 5 bases; bases outside gene matches: 5. CDR1 and CDR2 from the germline V gene are SGHRS and YFSETQ. The CDR3 loop reads CASSPGTSGHNEQFF. Here the CDR3 DNA reads TGCGCCAGCAGCCCCGGGACTAGCGGACACAATGAGCAGTTCTTC.

CDR3 amino acids: CSVGTAGGLGEAFF. The CDR3 DNA reads as TGCAGCGTTGGAACAGCGGGGGGCCTAGGTGAAGCTTTCTTT. This sequence joins TRBV29-1 and TRBJ1-1; tentative D call: TRBD1 (6 bases). Germline CDR1 SQVTM, CDR2 ANQGSEA. The germline V and J ends were trimmed by 4 bases and 7 bases, with 19 bases remaining between them. The CDR3 runs 14 residues.